This T cell receptor (beta chain) was sequenced for a study of blood T cell repertoires in COVID-19 (dated by TCRdb to 2018 to 2020). Concerning the study at large: Collaborator samples came from the United States, Italy and Spain and covered acute and convalescent phases of COVID-19. The material from the prospective study consisted of cDNA or gDNA derived from T cells, B-cell-depleted T cells, or PBMCs. Subjects who had been exposed to COVID-19, were actively infected with it, or had recovered from it provided the deeply sampled blood TCRbeta repertoires that made up the dataset. The repertoires were made available in a free public database intended to serve as a resource for research on the immune response to SARS-CoV-2. The samples were drawn from the first 160 participants of the ongoing ImmuneRACE study and from over 950 subjects provided by 6 global collaborators. A de-identified subject ID, COVID-19 status, age in years and sex were almost always included in the sample metadata. Where available, HLA class I and class II types were obtained from metadata supplied by the sample provider rather than from assay-based typing.

TCRbeta CDR3 regions were amplified from genomic DNA using the immunoSEQ Assay, a bias-controlled multiplex PCR. The source study handled its data this way. The number of nucleated cells in each sample was estimated from the amplification of reference gene primers within the assay. To quantify the absolute abundance of each unique TCRbeta CDR3 rearrangement, sequence reads were collapsed and filtered. For each sample, productive Simpson clonality was calculated as the square root of Simpson's diversity index across productive rearrangements. TCRdb took this table from immuneACCESS and kept in-frame rearrangements with V and J called. Such tables lack part of the clones; where checked against another copy, unresolved V genes explain under half of the gap, and the rest is unexplained. V and J calls and clone size are copied from that table; D and trimming were computed from the DNA. Recorded for this sample are about 150,000 clones; 75% to 90% of them occurred a single time. The ten largest clones add up to about 4.2% of the sample.

Paper-wide results and their limitations: The quantity of clinical and demographic metadata differed by source and by participant and was supplied without curation.

Regarding this clone: Its antigen remains undetermined. Base qualities are not provided; no much larger clone lies one nucleotide away.

The collaborating institutions used their own protocols to collect whole blood in K2EDTA tubes. For TCRbeta analysis, collaborator samples were shipped as frozen whole blood, as isolated PBMCs, or as DNA extracted from either sample type. Material: peripheral blood. The sequence was obtained from an older woman with active or convalescent COVID-19.

CDR3 loop: CASSIGQSNYGYTF. The nucleotide sequence reads as follows: TGTGCCAGTAGTATCGGACAGAGTAACTATGGCTACACCTTC. In this chain, TRBV19 is recombined with TRBJ1-2; a tentative D match to TRBD1 spans 6 bases. CDR1 and CDR2 are drawn from the germline V gene (reference sequence): LNHDA, SQIVND. The V and J ends are trimmed by 3 bases and 1 base, leaving 9 bases between them. The CDR3, cysteine through phenylalanine, is 14 amino acids long. Of all the DNA, just the CDR3 is kept, 42 bases in frame from base 1.